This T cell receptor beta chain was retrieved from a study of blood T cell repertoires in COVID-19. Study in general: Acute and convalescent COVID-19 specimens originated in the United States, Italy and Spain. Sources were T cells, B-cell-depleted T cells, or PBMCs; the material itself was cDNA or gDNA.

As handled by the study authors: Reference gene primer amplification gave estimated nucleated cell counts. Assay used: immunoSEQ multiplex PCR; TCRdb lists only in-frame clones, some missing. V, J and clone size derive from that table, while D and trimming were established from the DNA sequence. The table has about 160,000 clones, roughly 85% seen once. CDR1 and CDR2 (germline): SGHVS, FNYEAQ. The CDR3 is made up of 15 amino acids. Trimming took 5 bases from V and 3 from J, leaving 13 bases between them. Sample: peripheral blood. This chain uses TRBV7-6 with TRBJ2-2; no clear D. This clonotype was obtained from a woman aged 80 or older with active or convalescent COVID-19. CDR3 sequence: CASSPVGLDTGELFF. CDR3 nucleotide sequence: TGTGCCAGCAGCCCAGTAGGCCTAGACACCGGGGAGCTGTTTTTT.